This entry lists 20 T cell receptor beta chains sequenced from one sample in a study of T cell responses to AZD1222 COVID-19 vaccine. Libraries were prepared by immunoSEQ multiplex PCR; TCRdb keeps only in-frame clonotypes and omits some of them. Here the sample spans around 130,000 clones, 80% to 90% being singletons. The specimen comprised peripheral blood, sampled 28 days after the second AZD1222 dose. The origin of the receptors is an adult who received the AZD1222 COVID-19 vaccine.

Points on this clone: This sample also contains other DNA sequences that code for the same CDR3. V usage is TRBV19 and J usage is TRBJ1-2; 7 bases match TRBD1. In germline, CDR1 is LNHDA, CDR2 SQIVND (reference sequence). Losses at the gene ends were 5 bases for V and 3 bases for J; bases not matched to a gene: 3. This CDR3 spans 13 amino acids. The CDR3 reads CASSPGQYYGYTF. DNA for the CDR3: TGTGCCAGTAGTCCGGGACAGTACTATGGCTACACCTTC.

The sample holds one count of this clone. The chain links TRBV3-1 (or the pseudogene TRBV3-2) to TRBJ1-5, with D tentatively TRBD1 (5 bases). Germline lookup yields CDR1 LGHDT and CDR2 YNNKEL (reference sequence). Trimming cost V 1 base and J 6 bases, with 13 bases left between them. CDR3 length equals 15 residues. The CDR3 reads CASSQVSGPGQPQHF. The CDR3 DNA reads TGTGCCAGCAGCCAAGTGTCGGGGCCAGGTCAGCCCCAGCATTTT.

V and J are TRBV29-1 and TRBJ1-1; D remains ambiguous. Trimming removed 4 bases from V and 0 bases from J, with 12 bases in between. The CDR3 sequence is 14 residues long. Germline V gene data show CDR1 as SQVTM and CDR2 as ANQGSEA. In DNA, the CDR3 is TGCAGCGTTGGTTCCCGTCTCATGAACACTGAAGCTTTCTTT. This sequence encodes CSVGSRLMNTEAFF.

The CDR3 bases are TGTGCCAGTAGTAGGGGAGCCTACGAGCAGTACTTC. It encodes CASSRGAYEQYF. The chain couples TRBV19 to TRBJ2-7, with D possibly matching TRBD2 (5 bases). Germline CDR1 reads LNHDA; CDR2 reads SQIVND (reference sequence). CDR3 length: 12 residues. Deletions cut 4 bases from V and 2 bases from J, with 6 bases between.

The chain is built from TRBV5-6 and TRBJ2-7; 11 bases align to TRBD2. After removal of 0 bases from V and 4 bases from J, the junction contained 6 bases not matched to a gene. This CDR3 is built from 16 residues. Germline CDR1 SGHDT, CDR2 YYEEEE. CDR3: CASSLVGTSGLYEQYF. The CDR3 bases are TGTGCCAGCAGCTTGGTGGGGACTAGCGGACTTTACGAGCAGTACTTC.

The V gene is TRBV5-8, the J gene TRBJ1-5, with 12 nucleotides matching TRBD1. V gave up 4 bases and J gave up 1 base; unmatched junction bases: 15. The CDR3 length is 20 residues. Germline CDR1 and CDR2: SGHTS and YDEGEE. The CDR3 DNA reads TGTGCCAGCAGCGCTCCCGGGACAGGGGGCGTATTTTGGAGCAATCAGCCCCAGCATTTT. This encodes CASSAPGTGGVFWSNQPQHF.

This chain uses TRBV9 with TRBJ1-4; D not resolved. This CDR3 spans 17 amino acids. Germline-derived CDR1 and CDR2 are SGDLS and YYNGEE. Between the trimmed V and J ends, which lost 2 bases and 0 bases, there was a span of 14 bases. The CDR3 protein is CASSVGRTPATNEKLFF. CDR3 nucleotides: TGTGCCAGCAGCGTCGGTAGAACCCCTGCAACTAATGAAAAACTGTTTTTT. Based on the CDR3 plus reference TRBV9 and TRBJ1-4, the full variable domain is DSGVTQTPKHLITATGQRVTLRCSPRSGDLSVYWYQQSLDQGLQFLIQYYNGEERAKGNILERFSAQQFPDLHSELNLSSLELGDSALYFCASSVGRTPATNEKLFFGSGTQLSVL.

The CDR3 nucleotides read TGTGCCAGCAGCCCCGGCCGGGCAGACTATGGCTACACCTTC. This encodes CASSPGRADYGYTF. The gene calls are TRBV27 and TRBJ1-2, with D unclear. The CDR3 has 14 amino acids. Germline V gene sequence: CDR1 MNHEY, CDR2 SMNVEV (reference sequence). V shed 6 bases and J shed 3 bases, with 14 bases lying between them.

This rearrangement joins TRBV12-3 or TRBV12-4 to TRBJ2-5, with D hard to call. The CDR3 totals 13 residues. V lost 2 bases to trimming and J lost 1 base, with 5 bases between them. Here the CDR3 reads CASSLTRQETQYF. The CDR3 DNA follows: TGTGCCAGCAGTTTAACCCGCCAAGAGACCCAGTACTTC.

The gene calls are TRBV2 and TRBJ1-5; tentative D call: TRBD1 (5 bases). The germline gives CDR1 SNHLY, CDR2 FYNNEI. This CDR3 spans 15 amino acids. The ends were cut back, 0 bases at V and 6 bases at J, with 12 bases in the middle. CDR3 coding DNA: TGTGCCAGCAGTGAAGCTGTGACAGCGGGTCAGCCCCAGCATTTT. Amino acid sequence: CASSEAVTAGQPQHF.

This clone has only one observation. The chain recombines TRBV9 with TRBJ1-2; possible D gene TRBD1, 5 bases. CDR3 length: 16 residues. V was shortened by 3 bases and J by 2 bases, with 17 bases between the two germline ends. CDR1 SGDLS and CDR2 YYNGEE come from the germline V gene. The CDR3 region is CASSGGTDYSNYGYTF. CDR3 DNA: TGTGCCAGCAGCGGTGGGACGGACTATAGCAACTATGGCTACACCTTC.

The rearrangement links TRBV4-1 to TRBJ1-3; no definite D call. Germline V gene sequence: CDR1 MGHRA, CDR2 YSYEKL. The CDR3 is made up of 16 amino acids. Trimming took 3 bases from V and 3 from J, leaving 15 bases between them. The CDR3 bases are TGCGCCAGCAGCCAGTGGGGTGGGAGGAGTGGAAACACCATATATTTT. Translating it yields CASSQWGGRSGNTIYF.

V gene TRBV7-2 combines with J gene TRBJ1-2; a weak D match, TRBD1 (6 bases). The germline V and J ends were trimmed by 9 bases and 3 bases, with 20 bases remaining between them. The CDR3 has 15 residues. Germline V gene data show CDR1 as SGHTA and CDR2 as FQGNSA. CDR3 DNA: TGTGCCAGTAGGGTAGAGGGGGTGTTATACTATGGCTACACCTTC. Translated, it gives CASRVEGVLYYGYTF.

The V gene is TRBV6-5, the J gene TRBJ2-1, with 9 bases that match TRBD2. Germline CDR1 reads MNHEY; CDR2 reads SVGAGI. Unmatched junction bases numbered 5, after V lost 6 bases and J lost 2 bases. The CDR3 is made up of 15 amino acids. CDR3 bases: TGTGCCAGCAGCAGCGGGGGGCCAGCCTACAATGAGCAGTTCTTC. This translates into CASSSGGPAYNEQFF.

The genes are TRBV14 and TRBJ1-1; the D is unclear. CDR1 is SGHDN, CDR2 FVKESK, per germline. CDR3 length: 13 amino acids. The V end was cut by 5 bases, the J end by 0 bases, with 7 bases between. CDR3 sequence reads: CASSDGLNTEAFF. For the CDR3, the DNA is TGTGCCAGCAGCGACGGTCTGAACACTGAAGCTTTCTTT. Full variable domain (outside the CDR3, taken from reference TRBV14 and TRBJ1-1): EAGVTQFPSHSVIEKGQTVTLRCDPISGHDNLYWYRRVMGKEIKFLLHFVKESKQDESGMPNNRFLAERTGGTYSTLKVQPAELEDSGVYFCASSDGLNTEAFFGQGTRLTVV.

The chain employs TRBV6-1 and TRBJ1-2; D is unresolved. This CDR3 has 13 residues. Trimming took off 2 bases at V and 8 bases at J, with 12 bases between the two ends. Germline CDR1 and CDR2: MNHNS and SASEGT. DNA for the CDR3: TGTGCCAGCAGTGAATCTAGGAGTTCCGGCTACACCTTC. Protein sequence: CASSESRSSGYTF.

The chain employs TRBV15 and TRBJ1-4; maybe TRBD1 (5 bases). Trimming removed 2 bases at V and 3 bases at J, with 10 bases between. The CDR3 spans 15 residues. The germline V gene has CDR1 LNHNV and CDR2 YYDKDF (reference sequence). CDR3 protein: CATSRHRLANEKLFF. CDR3 in DNA: TGTGCCACCAGCAGACACAGGTTAGCTAATGAAAAACTGTTTTTT.

This clone was counted many times. The chain joins TRBV4-1 to TRBJ2-4, with 7 bases lining up with TRBD1. CDR1 and CDR2 (germline): MGHRA, YSYEKL. J lost 1 base, V lost 1 base, and 4 bases had no gene match. CDR3 length equals 16 residues. In nucleotides, the CDR3 is TGCGCCAGCAGCCAAGCCTTACAGGGGGCCAAAAACATTCAGTACTTC. As protein: CASSQALQGAKNIQYF.

The rearrangement links TRBV15 to TRBJ1-5, with 8 nucleotides matching TRBD1. The germline V gene has CDR1 LNHNV and CDR2 YYDKDF (reference sequence). The CDR3 runs 13 residues. The V and J ends lost 5 bases and 5 bases, in that order; junction bases with no gene match: 2. As DNA, the CDR3 is TGTGCCACCAGCGACAGGGGATATCAGCCCCAGCATTTT. It encodes CATSDRGYQPQHF.

In its sample, this clone was seen once. J is TRBJ1-5 and V is TRBV19; no firm D call. Germline V gene sequence: CDR1 LNHDA, CDR2 SQIVND (reference sequence). Trimming took 1 base from V and 2 from J, leaving 12 bases between them. The CDR3 totals 16 residues. In nucleotides, the CDR3 is TGTGCCAGTAGTATAGGTTCGCGGCAAGGCAATCAGCCCCAGCATTTT. Its translation: CASSIGSRQGNQPQHF.